The present TCR beta chain was sequenced within a study of cytomegalovirus exposure and HLA in healthy donors. Study-level findings and limits: Among TCR sequences, most were rare, though some public TCRs appeared in many donors. Clusters of TCRs from the first cohort tended to co-occur in the 90 to 150 validation repertoires (as a later analysis found). Cytomegalovirus association was assigned to more than 150 TCR beta chains.

Regarding this clone: What it binds is unknown.

The ends were cut back, 7 bases at V and 8 bases at J, with 11 bases in the middle. CDR1 is MNHEY, CDR2 SVGAGI, per germline. The CDR3 is made up of 11 amino acids. Repertoires were generated with immunoSEQ multiplex PCR, while TCRdb's copy carries only in-frame clones and drops some. The sample lists under 300,000 clones; 70% to 90% were seen once. The J gene is TRBJ1-2, the V gene TRBV6-5; tentatively, D is TRBD1 (6 bases). The sample consisted of PBMCs. This TCR came from a woman younger than 45 in good health and CMV-seropositive. CDR3 in DNA: TGTGCCAGCACATCAGGGGCCGGCTACACCTTC. Its protein is CASTSGAGYTF.